The clone carrying this T cell receptor (beta chain) turned up a few times. Its target is unknown. The investigators reverse transcribed all of the isolated RNA, so they sequenced expressed TCRB transcripts. Method: immunoSEQ multiplex PCR; TCRdb's copy keeps in-frame clones and lacks some. The profile shows around 330,000 clones, about 11% of them singletons. This sample was taken from a study of beta chain features in type 1 diabetes. Regarding the study as a whole: High-TCR-expressing cells could be over-represented by cDNA sequencing. Naive, central memory and regulatory TCRB repertoires appeared more similar among patients than healthy donors.

V lost 0 bases to trimming and J lost 0 bases; unmatched junction nucleotides: 6. Germline values: CDR1 SEHNR, CDR2 FQNEAQ (reference sequence). The CDR3 covers 17 residues. The chain recombines TRBV7-9 with TRBJ2-7; TRBD2 aligns across 9 bases. The sequence derives from a woman under 40 in good health. The material sequenced was naive CD4+ T cells from blood. The CDR3 DNA sequence: TGTGCCAGCAGCTTAGCTGCGACTAGCGGAGACTCCTACGAGCAGTACTTC. As protein: CASSLAATSGDSYEQYF.